Each of the 9 T cell receptor beta chains below was sequenced from the same sample in a study of shared clonotypes between healthy human individuals. Only in-frame clones appear in the TCRdb table, and some are missing; sequencing was by immunoSEQ multiplex PCR. The data hold roughly 2 million clones, with 85% to 95% observed a single time. Terminally differentiated effector memory CD45RA+ cells were excluded by CCR7 positive selection of CD45RO-negative cells. The material sequenced was naive CD8+ T cells sorted from blood. Receptors were obtained from a young man in good health.

This sequence joins TRBV6-5 and TRBJ2-1; TRBD2 agrees at 7 bases. Unmatched junction bases numbered 8, after V lost 0 bases and J lost 6 bases. This CDR3 has 16 amino acids. In germline, CDR1 is MNHEY, CDR2 SVGAGI. CDR3 sequence (DNA): TGTGCCAGCAGTTACTCGGCAGGGTGGGGGGGCAATGAGCAGTTCTTC. This encodes CASSYSAGWGGNEQFF.

V is TRBV6-6 and J is TRBJ2-7; 15 bases line up with TRBD2. V lost 5 bases and J lost 7; bases outside the gene matches: 9. The length of the CDR3 is 16 residues. The germline CDR1 and CDR2 sequences are MNHNY and SVGAGI (reference sequence). The chain's CDR3 is CASSRNQGLAGGEQYF. The CDR3 coding sequence is TGTGCCAGCAGTCGGAACCAGGGACTAGCGGGAGGTGAGCAGTACTTC.

The CDR3 sequence is CASSLSPGGPGNEQFF. Here the CDR3 DNA reads TGTGCCAGCAGTCTCTCCCCGGGGGGCCCGGGGAATGAGCAGTTCTTC. The chain combines TRBV27 with TRBJ2-1; D is perhaps TRBD2 (7 bases). The CDR3 contains 16 residues. The V gene's germline CDR1 is MNHEY and CDR2 SMNVEV (reference sequence). V was cut by 5 bases and J by 7 bases, with 21 bases left in between.

Worth noting for this clone: Other DNA sequences in the same sample also yield this CDR3. The chain recombines TRBV13 with TRBJ2-5, with TRBD2 identical over 14 bases. The V gene's germline CDR1 is PRHDT and CDR2 FYEKMQ (reference sequence). V gave up 5 bases and J gave up 5 bases; unmatched junction bases: 4. The CDR3 is 15 residues long. The DNA for the CDR3 is TGTGCCAGCAGCCCGGGACTAGCGGGAGTGGAGACCCAGTACTTC. Translated: CASSPGLAGVETQYF.

The chain couples TRBV27 to TRBJ2-3; 12 bases map to TRBD2. The V segment lost 8 bases and the J segment 3 bases; nucleotides outside the gene matches: 6. CDR3 size: 15 residues. Germline V lookup: CDR1 MNHEY, CDR2 SMNVEV (reference sequence). CDR3 nucleotides: TGTGCCAGCTATGAGACTAGCGGGGGTACAGATACGCAGTATTTT. This gives the protein CASYETSGGTDTQYF.

The gene calls are TRBV27 and TRBJ2-3, with TRBD2 matching over 8 bases. The CDR3 totals 14 residues. CDR1 and CDR2 from the germline V gene are MNHEY and SMNVEV (reference sequence). Trimming at V came to 7 bases and at J to 6 bases, leaving 9 bases not matched to a gene. CDR3 protein: CASKRAGAGDTQYF. CDR3 nucleotide sequence: TGTGCCAGCAAGAGAGCGGGGGCGGGGGATACGCAGTATTTT.

The J gene is TRBJ2-7, the V gene TRBV5-6; perhaps TRBD1 as D (5 bases). Germline CDR1 and CDR2: SGHDT and YYEEEE. V lost 4 bases and J 2 bases, leaving 10 bases between the germline ends. This CDR3 region has 13 residues. This CDR3 reads CASSSTDTYEQYF. The CDR3 DNA sequence: TGTGCCAGCAGCAGTACGGACACCTACGAGCAGTACTTC.

The gene calls are TRBV6-1 and TRBJ1-2; no definite D call. This CDR3 is 11 amino acids long. The germline CDR1 and CDR2 sequences are MNHNS and SASEGT. Trimming cost V 9 bases and J 6 bases, with 11 bases left between them. In DNA, the CDR3 is TGTGCCAGACTGTTTGAAGATGGCTACACCTTC. Encoded protein: CARLFEDGYTF.

Concerning this clone: Other DNA variants within this sample encode the same CDR3. The CDR3 DNA follows: TGTGCCAGCAGCCCGGGACAGGGGGACACAGATACGCAGTATTTT. Translating gives CASSPGQGDTDTQYF. This chain connects TRBV7-9 to TRBJ2-3, with 11 bases fitting TRBD1. The V gene end was trimmed by 5 bases and the J gene end by 2 bases; junction bases not matched to a gene: 3. CDR1 is SEHNR, CDR2 FQNEAQ, per germline (reference sequence). CDR3 length equals 15 residues.